The rows below give T cell receptor beta chains drawn from one sample of a study of blood T cell repertoires in COVID-19. Method: immunoSEQ multiplex PCR; TCRdb's copy keeps in-frame clones and lacks some. The sample lists fewer than 150,000 clones, around 76% occurring once. Sequenced input: peripheral blood. These TCRs come from a man aged 65 to 85 with acute or convalescent COVID-19. The CDR3 runs from the conserved cysteine through the conserved F or W. The D gene is left open where the match is weak. Rows may omit the clone size; those that give it use once, few, many or a size class.

j_call: TRBJ1-1
clone_size: -
d_call: -
v_call: TRBV7-2
cdr3_nt: TGTGCCAGCAGCTTATACTCCAGGGACACTGAAGCTTTCTTT
cdr3_aa: CASSLYSRDTEAFF

j_call: TRBJ2-2
clone_size: -
d_call: TRBD1
v_call: TRBV5-1
cdr3_nt: TGCGCCAGCGGCGACAGGGATAATAAGCTGTTTTTT
cdr3_aa: CASGDRDNKLFF

j_call: TRBJ1-5
clone_size: -
d_call: -
v_call: TRBV19
cdr3_nt: TGTGCCAGTAGCCCCCAGGTGGGCAATCAGCCCCAGCATTTT
cdr3_aa: CASSPQVGNQPQHF

j_call: TRBJ1-2
clone_size: few
d_call: -
v_call: TRBV19
cdr3_nt: TGTGCCAGTAGTATCCAGGGGAGTGGCTACACCTTC
cdr3_aa: CASSIQGSGYTF

j_call: TRBJ2-3
clone_size: few
d_call: TRBD2
v_call: TRBV6-5
cdr3_nt: TGTGCCAGCGGACTAGCGGGGGAAGATACGCAGTATTTT
cdr3_aa: CASGLAGEDTQYF

j_call: TRBJ2-1
clone_size: -
d_call: -
v_call: TRBV5-5
cdr3_nt: TGTGCCAGCAGCCAACAACAGTACTTCTACAATGAGCAGTTCTTC
cdr3_aa: CASSQQQYFYNEQFF

j_call: TRBJ2-5
clone_size: few
d_call: TRBD2
v_call: TRBV5-1
cdr3_nt: TGCGCCAGCAGCGCTCCGGGACTAGCGGGGGGAGGGGAGACCCAGTACTTC
cdr3_aa: CASSAPGLAGGGETQYF

j_call: TRBJ1-1
clone_size: -
d_call: -
v_call: TRBV15
cdr3_nt: TGTGCCACCAGCAGGGGACGGGGGGACTCCACTGAAGCTTTCTTT
cdr3_aa: CATSRGRGDSTEAFF

j_call: TRBJ2-1
clone_size: -
d_call: -
v_call: TRBV24-1
cdr3_nt: TGTGCCACCAGTGATTTTAACAGGCGGGGCTCCTACAATGAGCAGTTCTTC
cdr3_aa: CATSDFNRRGSYNEQFF

j_call: TRBJ2-2
clone_size: -
d_call: -
v_call: TRBV18
cdr3_nt: TGTGCCAGCTCATTTGCGGGGTACACCGGGGAGCTGTTTTTT
cdr3_aa: CASSFAGYTGELFF

j_call: TRBJ1-1
clone_size: -
d_call: -
v_call: TRBV4-2
cdr3_nt: TGTGCCAGCAGCCAAGATCGCGGGCGAACTGAAGCTTTCTTT
cdr3_aa: CASSQDRGRTEAFF

j_call: TRBJ1-2
clone_size: -
d_call: -
v_call: TRBV6-2/TRBV6-3
cdr3_nt: TGTGCCAGCAGTTACTCGGGGGGAGTCGGGAATGGCTACACCTTC
cdr3_aa: CASSYSGGVGNGYTF

j_call: TRBJ2-3
clone_size: -
d_call: TRBD2
v_call: TRBV4-3
cdr3_nt: TGCGCCAGCAGCCAAGAACGGACTAGCGGGGCCTACACAGATACGCAGTATTTT
cdr3_aa: CASSQERTSGAYTDTQYF

j_call: TRBJ2-3
clone_size: once
d_call: -
v_call: TRBV5-4
cdr3_nt: TGTGCCAGCAGCTTGTTAGAGACAGCTCACACAGATACGCAGTATTTT
cdr3_aa: CASSLLETAHTDTQYF

j_call: TRBJ2-1
clone_size: -
d_call: -
v_call: TRBV7-2
cdr3_nt: TGTGCCAGCAGCTTAGGAGTAACAGCTTCCTACAATGAGCAGTTCTTC
cdr3_aa: CASSLGVTASYNEQFF

j_call: TRBJ2-2
clone_size: -
d_call: TRBD2
v_call: TRBV7-3
cdr3_nt: TGTGCCAGCAGCTTAATCGGGGGGACCGGGGAGCTGTTTTTT
cdr3_aa: CASSLIGGTGELFF

j_call: TRBJ2-7
clone_size: -
d_call: TRBD2
v_call: TRBV5-1
cdr3_nt: TGCGCCAGCGCTGGGACTAGCGGGGACTACGAGCAGTACTTC
cdr3_aa: CASAGTSGDYEQYF

j_call: TRBJ2-3
clone_size: -
d_call: TRBD1
v_call: TRBV7-2
cdr3_nt: TGTGCCAGCAGCTTCCGCCATCGCAACAGGGGGCGTCTCACAGATACGCAGTATTTT
cdr3_aa: CASSFRHRNRGRLTDTQYF

j_call: TRBJ2-7
clone_size: -
d_call: TRBD1
v_call: TRBV5-1
cdr3_nt: TGCGCCAGCAGCTCCGGGACAGGGCCCTACGAGCAGTACTTC
cdr3_aa: CASSSGTGPYEQYF

j_call: TRBJ1-2
clone_size: few
d_call: -
v_call: TRBV4-3
cdr3_nt: TGCGCCAGCAGCCAATCAGGATCGGGACTTTATGGCTACACCTTC
cdr3_aa: CASSQSGSGLYGYTF

j_call: TRBJ2-3
clone_size: -
d_call: TRBD1
v_call: TRBV19
cdr3_nt: TGTGCCAGTAGTATACAGGGGGCGGATACGCAGTATTTT
cdr3_aa: CASSIQGADTQYF

j_call: TRBJ1-2
clone_size: -
d_call: TRBD1
v_call: TRBV6-1
cdr3_nt: TGTGCCAGCAGTGAAGTTCAGCCGTCGACAGGGGATGGCTACACCTTC
cdr3_aa: CASSEVQPSTGDGYTF

j_call: TRBJ1-1
clone_size: -
d_call: -
v_call: TRBV4-2
cdr3_nt: TGTGCCAGCAGCCCCTGGACAGAAATGAACACTGAAGCTTTCTTT
cdr3_aa: CASSPWTEMNTEAFF

j_call: TRBJ2-1
clone_size: -
d_call: TRBD1
v_call: TRBV19
cdr3_nt: TGTGCCAGTAGCCCGGGACAGGGACCGGTGGGGCAGTTCTTC
cdr3_aa: CASSPGQGPVGQFF

j_call: TRBJ2-2
clone_size: -
d_call: -
v_call: TRBV7-2
cdr3_nt: TGTGCCAGCAGCTTCCAAGAGAATTACGGGGAGCTGTTTTTT
cdr3_aa: CASSFQENYGELFF

j_call: TRBJ2-2
clone_size: -
d_call: -
v_call: TRBV3-1/TRBV3-2
cdr3_nt: TGTGCCAGCAGCCTATCCAACACCGGGGAGCTGTTTTTT
cdr3_aa: CASSLSNTGELFF

j_call: TRBJ1-5
clone_size: once
d_call: -
v_call: TRBV24-1
cdr3_nt: TGTGCCACCAGTGAAGAGTATAGCAATCAGCCCCAGCATTTT
cdr3_aa: CATSEEYSNQPQHF

j_call: TRBJ2-1
clone_size: -
d_call: -
v_call: TRBV5-1
cdr3_nt: TGCGCCAGCAGCTTGGGTACGGACTTCGCATACAATGAGCAGTTCTTC
cdr3_aa: CASSLGTDFAYNEQFF

j_call: TRBJ1-1
clone_size: -
d_call: TRBD1
v_call: TRBV7-2
cdr3_nt: TGTGCCAGCAGCTTAGGTTTTTTCCGGGACAGGGCTCAAACTGAAGCTTTCTTT
cdr3_aa: CASSLGFFRDRAQTEAFF

j_call: TRBJ2-1
clone_size: -
d_call: TRBD2
v_call: TRBV27
cdr3_nt: TGTGCCAGCAGTTCCCCCCGACTAGCGGGGGGAACCGCCTACAATGAGCAGTTCTTC
cdr3_aa: CASSSPRLAGGTAYNEQFF

j_call: TRBJ1-6
clone_size: once
d_call: TRBD1
v_call: TRBV9
cdr3_nt: TGTGCCAGCAGCCCCTCCGGGACAGGGAATAATTCACCCCTCCACTTT
cdr3_aa: CASSPSGTGNNSPLHF

j_call: TRBJ2-5
clone_size: -
d_call: TRBD2
v_call: TRBV7-9
cdr3_nt: TGTGCCAGCAGCCCGAGACTAGCGGGGGTCCAAGAGACCCAGTACTTC
cdr3_aa: CASSPRLAGVQETQYF

j_call: TRBJ1-5
clone_size: -
d_call: TRBD1
v_call: TRBV7-9
cdr3_nt: TGTGCCAGCAGCGCCGGGACAGGGGGCGATCAGCCCCAGCATTTT
cdr3_aa: CASSAGTGGDQPQHF

j_call: TRBJ1-1
clone_size: -
d_call: TRBD1
v_call: TRBV7-8
cdr3_nt: TGTGCCAGCAGCTTCACAGGGGAGAACACTGAAGCTTTCTTT
cdr3_aa: CASSFTGENTEAFF

j_call: TRBJ1-3
clone_size: -
d_call: -
v_call: TRBV5-1
cdr3_nt: TGCGCCAGCAGCTTGGGAATAGACAGAGGAAACACCATATATTTT
cdr3_aa: CASSLGIDRGNTIYF

j_call: TRBJ1-6
clone_size: -
d_call: -
v_call: TRBV6-5
cdr3_nt: TGTGCCAGCAGTTACCCTTATTCACCCCTCCACTTT
cdr3_aa: CASSYPYSPLHF

j_call: TRBJ2-3
clone_size: -
d_call: -
v_call: TRBV27
cdr3_nt: TGTGCCAGCACCTTTAATGCGCGCACAGATACGCAGTATTTT
cdr3_aa: CASTFNARTDTQYF

j_call: TRBJ1-1
clone_size: -
d_call: -
v_call: TRBV20-1
cdr3_nt: TGCAGTGCACCCGGGGGAGGGCCCCCTTTCTTT
cdr3_aa: CSAPGGGPPFF

j_call: TRBJ2-2
clone_size: once
d_call: TRBD2
v_call: TRBV5-4
cdr3_nt: TGTGCCAGCAGCGCTAGCGGGGGGGCAGGAGAGAAGACCGGGGAGCTGTTTTTT
cdr3_aa: CASSASGGAGEKTGELFF

j_call: TRBJ2-1
clone_size: -
d_call: TRBD2
v_call: TRBV7-3
cdr3_nt: TGTGCCAGCAGCTTAATGACGGGGGGTAACAATGAGCAGTTCTTC
cdr3_aa: CASSLMTGGNNEQFF

j_call: TRBJ1-3
clone_size: -
d_call: -
v_call: TRBV19
cdr3_nt: TGTGCCAGTACCTTCATCCGGGGGGCCGGTGGAAACACCATATATTTT
cdr3_aa: CASTFIRGAGGNTIYF

j_call: TRBJ2-2
clone_size: -
d_call: TRBD2
v_call: TRBV13
cdr3_nt: TGTGCCAGCAGCTTATTGTCCCAAAGACTAGCGGGGGGGCCCGGGGAGCTGTTTTTT
cdr3_aa: CASSLLSQRLAGGPGELFF

j_call: TRBJ2-2
clone_size: -
d_call: -
v_call: TRBV25-1
cdr3_nt: TGTGCCAGCAGTGAATCGCGGGGAAACACCGGGGAGCTGTTTTTT
cdr3_aa: CASSESRGNTGELFF

j_call: TRBJ2-7
clone_size: -
d_call: -
v_call: TRBV19
cdr3_nt: TGTGCCAGTAGTATACAGGGACACTCCTACGAGCAGTACTTC
cdr3_aa: CASSIQGHSYEQYF

j_call: TRBJ2-1
clone_size: -
d_call: TRBD2
v_call: TRBV18
cdr3_nt: TGTGCCAGCTCACAGAGGACTAGCGGGGGGGCCCCAGAGTTGAATGAGCAGTTCTTC
cdr3_aa: CASSQRTSGGAPELNEQFF

j_call: TRBJ2-5
clone_size: -
d_call: TRBD2
v_call: TRBV7-2
cdr3_nt: TGTGCCAGCAGCCTGTCCGGACTAGAAGAGACCCAGTACTTC
cdr3_aa: CASSLSGLEETQYF

j_call: TRBJ1-1
clone_size: -
d_call: TRBD1
v_call: TRBV11-3
cdr3_nt: TGTGCCAGCAGCCCCCGACAGGGGGCGACGAACACTGAAGCTTTCTTT
cdr3_aa: CASSPRQGATNTEAFF

j_call: TRBJ2-2
clone_size: few
d_call: -
v_call: TRBV9
cdr3_nt: TGTGCCAGCAGCGTGTACCGGGACACGAACACCGGGGAGCTGTTTTTT
cdr3_aa: CASSVYRDTNTGELFF

j_call: TRBJ2-2
clone_size: once
d_call: TRBD2
v_call: TRBV27
cdr3_nt: TGTGCCAGCAGTTTGTTGGCGGGGGGAATAACCGGGGAGCTGTTTTTT
cdr3_aa: CASSLLAGGITGELFF

j_call: TRBJ1-2
clone_size: once
d_call: -
v_call: TRBV4-2
cdr3_nt: TGTGCCAGCAGCCAAGATCGATCGGGAAGGGGGGGCTCCTATGGCTACACCTTC
cdr3_aa: CASSQDRSGRGGSYGYTF

j_call: TRBJ2-3
clone_size: -
d_call: TRBD2
v_call: TRBV7-9
cdr3_nt: TGTGCCAGCACCCAAGCGGGGGGGGCCACAGATACGCAGTATTTT
cdr3_aa: CASTQAGGATDTQYF

j_call: TRBJ1-2
clone_size: -
d_call: -
v_call: TRBV7-9
cdr3_nt: TGTGCCAGCAGCTTAGGCGAGGGAGGCTACACCTTC
cdr3_aa: CASSLGEGGYTF

j_call: TRBJ2-3
clone_size: few
d_call: TRBD2
v_call: TRBV5-1
cdr3_nt: TGCGCCAGCAGCCCCTCTCCTAGCGGGGGGGCCTCAGATACGCAGTATTTT
cdr3_aa: CASSPSPSGGASDTQYF

j_call: TRBJ1-1
clone_size: -
d_call: -
v_call: TRBV29-1
cdr3_nt: TGCAGCGTTCGACCCCGGATTCGGGTTGAAGCTTTCTTT
cdr3_aa: CSVRPRIRVEAFF